The sequence of this T cell receptor beta chain was determined in a study of beta chain features in type 1 diabetes. Study-wide context: Patient and healthy donor groups were alike in age, gender and cell yields.

Reverse transcribing all isolated RNA meant expressed TCRB transcripts were sequenced. Sequencing was performed with immunoSEQ multiplex PCR; in TCRdb, only in-frame clones are kept and a portion is missing. Of 400,000 to 500,000 clones in the sample, over 11% were seen once. Study-wide results and limits: TCRB CDR3 length was moderately but significantly reduced in all four CD4+ subsets of Type 1 diabetes patients. For patients, the naive, central memory and Treg TCRB repertoires appeared more alike than for healthy donors.

The CDR3 totals 14 residues. Germline CDR1 SGHTA, CDR2 FQGNSA. V trimming: 3 bases; J trimming: 4 bases; junction bases outside the gene matches: 3. Based on CD45RO/CCR7/CD25/CD127/CD95/CD27, CD4+ regulatory, stem cell-like memory, naive and central memory cells were sorted. A few counts support this clone. Its matching antigen is unknown. This sequence was found in a man under 40 in good health. The source material was naive CD4+ T cells from blood. V and J are TRBV7-2 and TRBJ2-1; 7 bases fit TRBD2. The CDR3 DNA follows: TGTGCCAGCAGCTTCCGGGACTATTACAATGAGCAGTTCTTC. Protein sequence: CASSFRDYYNEQFF.